These 5 T cell receptor beta chains were all obtained from the same sample, sequenced in a study of T cells after yellow fever vaccination. From the 5' RACE reads, TCRdb called clonotypes with MiXCR, one entry per CDR3 protein. The table lists a few hundred thousand distinct CDR3 sequences, 17% of them singletons. This specimen consisted of PBMCs, obtained less than 6 days after the first yellow fever vaccination. Receptor source: a man aged 18 to 35 who received the YFV17D yellow fever vaccine.

The sample holds many counts of this clonotype. CDR3 nucleotides: TGTGCCAGCAGCTCCCGGGGCTATAGCAATCAGCCCCAGCATTTT. This translates into CASSSRGYSNQPQHF. This chain links TRBV7-2 with TRBJ1-5; possibly TRBD1 for D (5 bases). Germline CDR1 is SGHTA and CDR2 is FQGNSA. The CDR3 is 15 residues long. Between the trimmed V and J ends, which lost 4 bases and 0 bases, there was a span of 10 bases.

This clonotype showed up just a few times. The chain joins TRBV28 to TRBJ1-2; D may be TRBD1 (5 bases). Between the trimmed V and J ends, which lost 3 bases and 10 bases, there was a span of 18 bases. Germline V lookup: CDR1 MDHEN, CDR2 SYDVKM. The CDR3 length is 14 residues. The CDR3 DNA reads as TGTGCCAGCAGTTTGGATGTCCAGGCGGGGACCTACACCTTC. Its protein product is CASSLDVQAGTYTF.

This clonotype has a count of ten or more. The gene calls are TRBV6-5 and TRBJ2-1; 7 bases fit TRBD2. The CDR3 has 15 amino acids. The J segment lost 2 bases and the V segment lost 2 bases, leaving 3 bases of the junction unmatched. CDR1 MNHEY and CDR2 SVGAGI come from the germline V gene. The CDR3 nucleotides are TGTGCCAGCAGTTACGTGGGGACTACCTACAATGAGCAGTTCTTC. As protein: CASSYVGTTYNEQFF.

This clonotype has only a few counts. The chain uses TRBV5-5 and TRBJ1-6, with 7 positions matching TRBD1. Germline V CDR1 and CDR2: SGHKS, YYEKEE (reference sequence). V lost 2 bases to trimming and J lost 10 bases; unmatched junction nucleotides: 9. This CDR3 has 15 amino acids. The CDR3 spells CASSFTQGVFSPLHF. CDR3 coding DNA: TGTGCCAGCAGCTTTACGCAGGGGGTATTCTCACCCCTCCACTTT.

This chain links TRBV4-1 with TRBJ1-1, with no clear D. V gave up 4 bases and J gave up 0 bases, with 18 bases separating them. Germline V gene sequence: CDR1 MGHRA, CDR2 YSYEKL. There are 17 residues in the CDR3. The CDR3: CASSLPWTGKMNTEAFF. CDR3 nucleotide sequence: TGCGCCAGCAGCCTACCTTGGACGGGAAAAATGAACACTGAAGCTTTCTTT.